This TCR beta chain was sequenced in a study of blood T cell repertoires in COVID-19 (dated by TCRdb to 2018 to 2021). For the wider study: Samples from collaborators originated in the United States, Italy and Spain and spanned both the acute and convalescent phases of COVID-19. The material from the prospective study consisted of cDNA or gDNA derived from T cells, B-cell-depleted T cells, or PBMCs. Subjects who had been exposed to COVID-19, were actively infected with it, or had recovered from it provided the deeply sampled blood TCRbeta repertoires that made up the dataset. The repertoires were released in a freely available public database meant as a resource for research on the immune response to SARS-CoV-2. The samples were drawn from two sources: the first 160 participants of the ongoing ImmuneRACE study, and fewer than 1,500 subjects contributed by 6 global collaborators. The sample metadata nearly always contained a de-identified subject ID, COVID-19 status, age in years and sex. Where HLA class I and class II types were available, the types were taken from metadata supplied by the sample provider, not from assay-based typing. Study-wide conclusions, independent of this receptor: Clinical and demographic metadata were provided uncurated, with the amount varying by source and participant.

For this chain, trimming is 1 base at the V end and 4 bases at the J end, and the number of junction bases without a gene match is 7. The CDR3, from cysteine to phenylalanine, totals 16 residues. The kept DNA is CDR3 alone, 48 bases in frame from the first base. As encoded in the germline V gene, CDR1 is SGHDT while CDR2 is YYEEEE. As to this clone: The clone's antigen remains unknown. Base qualities were left out, and no much larger clone turns up one base away.

TCRbeta CDR3 regions were amplified from genomic DNA by means of the immunoSEQ Assay, a bias-controlled multiplex PCR. In the authors' own workflow: Nucleated cell counts per sample were estimated from amplification of reference gene primers within the assay. To quantify the absolute abundance of each unique TCRbeta CDR3 rearrangement, sequence reads were collapsed and filtered. For each sample, productive Simpson clonality was calculated as the square root of Simpson's diversity index over productive rearrangements. Drawn from immuneACCESS, this table holds only the in-frame rearrangements with V and J called that TCRdb kept. Clones are partly lost; checked studies trace under half to an unresolved V gene and leave the rest unexplained. That table furnishes V, J and clone size, whereas the DNA furnished D and trimming. The sample has about 110,000 clones on record, under 90% of them singletons. The top ten hold roughly 13% of the sample.

Whole blood was collected in K2EDTA tubes by collaborating institutions according to the institutions' own protocols. For TCRbeta analysis, collaborator samples were shipped as frozen whole blood, as isolated PBMCs, or as DNA extracted from either sample type. The sequence derives from a woman in her sixties with acute or convalescent COVID-19. Here the chain combines TRBV5-6 and TRBJ1-2; TRBD1 matches 10 bases in the middle. The material sequenced was peripheral blood. The DNA sequence is given as TGTGCCAGCAGCTTGTATAAGGGACAGGGGACCTATGGCTACACCTTC. Translation gives CASSLYKGQGTYGYTF.